The 19 T cell receptor beta chains reported below all come from one sample, sequenced in a study of cytomegalovirus exposure and HLA in healthy donors. TCRdb's table, derived via immunoSEQ multiplex PCR, lists solely in-frame clones and lacks some. The sample includes under 250,000 clones, more than 75% seen only once; the top ten take about 2%. Sequencing was done on a sample of PBMCs. The receptors originated from a woman aged 18 to 35 in good health and CMV-seropositive.

The chain links TRBV4-1 to TRBJ2-2; maybe TRBD1 (6 bases). Germline V gene lookup returns CDR1 MGHRA and CDR2 YSYEKL. CDR3 length equals 14 residues. V was trimmed by 0 bases and J by 4 bases, leaving 6 bases between them. DNA for the CDR3: TGCGCCAGCAGCCAAGAGGGGGCCACCGGGGAGCTGTTTTTT. Translation: CASSQEGATGELFF.

This clone was observed at least ten times. The chain is built from TRBV30 and TRBJ2-2; D is unclear. CDR1 is GTSNPN, CDR2 SVGIG, per germline (reference sequence). This CDR3 is 14 amino acids long. V dropped 0 bases and J dropped 3 bases, with 8 bases sitting between them. As DNA, the CDR3 is TGTGCCTGGAGTGTTGAGAGATACACCGGGGAGCTGTTTTTT. It codes for CAWSVERYTGELFF.

The chain recombines TRBV9 with TRBJ2-1; maybe TRBD2 (5 bases). Germline V gene lookup returns CDR1 SGDLS and CDR2 YYNGEE. This CDR3 spans 16 amino acids. The germline V and J ends were trimmed by 4 bases and 4 bases, with 18 bases remaining between them. CDR3 nucleotide sequence: TGTGCCAGCAGCCCGAGGGCAACTCCGGGGTACAATGAGCAGTTCTTC. Protein sequence: CASSPRATPGYNEQFF.

This clone was detected once. The gene calls are TRBV28 and TRBJ1-3, with D perhaps TRBD1 (5 bases). Germline CDR1 MDHEN, CDR2 SYDVKM. The CDR3 has 13 residues. Trimming took 5 bases from V and 3 from J, leaving 8 bases between them. CDR3 protein: CASSDSLGNTIYF. Here the CDR3 DNA reads TGTGCCAGCAGTGACAGCCTTGGAAACACCATATATTTT.

This clone has only one observation. The chain couples TRBV19 to TRBJ1-5, with D possibly TRBD1 on 6 matching bases. This CDR3 is built from 15 residues. Germline V gene data show CDR1 as LNHDA and CDR2 as SQIVND (reference sequence). V lost 6 bases and J lost 3, with 15 bases in between. The chain's CDR3 is CASRLGQRVNQPQHF. The CDR3 DNA sequence: TGTGCCAGTAGACTCGGACAGCGTGTCAATCAGCCCCAGCATTTT.

The chain is built from TRBV5-6 and TRBJ1-2; D may be TRBD1 (5 bases). V gave up 0 bases and J gave up 3 bases, with 9 bases separating them. Germline CDR1 reads SGHDT; CDR2 reads YYEEEE. This CDR3 spans 14 amino acids. CDR3 nucleotides: TGTGCCAGCAGCTTGGGGACACCACACTATGGCTACACCTTC. It is translated as CASSLGTPHYGYTF.

This clone showed up just a few times. The CDR3, as DNA: TGTGCCAGTAGTATAGGTCTTATCGGTGGCTACACCTTC. As protein: CASSIGLIGGYTF. V gene TRBV19 combines with J gene TRBJ1-2; D gene unclear. Germline V CDR1 and CDR2: LNHDA, SQIVND (reference sequence). CDR3 size: 13 residues. With 1 base removed from V and 7 bases from J, the gap between germline ends came to 10 bases.

The chain carries TRBV2 and TRBJ2-5; no firm D call. The V end was cut by 3 bases, the J end by 5 bases, with 10 bases between. CDR1 is SNHLY and CDR2 is FYNNEI in the germline V gene. The CDR3 consists of 13 residues. CDR3 nucleotide sequence: TGTGCCAGCAGTGATGGGCCCCGGGAGACCCAGTACTTC. Its protein product is CASSDGPRETQYF.

The chain recombines TRBV7-8 with TRBJ1-4, with D hard to call. The CDR3 is made up of 14 amino acids. Per the germline V gene, CDR1 is SGHVS and CDR2 is FQNEAQ. The germline V and J ends were trimmed by 2 bases and 4 bases, with 8 bases remaining between them. The CDR3 sequence: CASSLFPRNEKLFF. CDR3 nucleotide sequence: TGTGCCAGCAGCTTATTTCCTCGTAATGAAAAACTGTTTTTT.

J is TRBJ2-7 and V is TRBV2; 8 nucleotides align to TRBD1. V trimming: 2 bases; J trimming: 3 bases; junction bases outside the gene matches: 6. The CDR3 loop spans 15 amino acids. The germline V gene has CDR1 SNHLY and CDR2 FYNNEI. DNA of the CDR3: TGTGCCAGCAGTGAATTCACAGGGGGATACTACGAGCAGTACTTC. This gives the protein CASSEFTGGYYEQYF.

V gene TRBV11-2 combines with J gene TRBJ2-5; 9 bases fit TRBD2. V lost 3 bases, J lost 5 bases, and 7 bases stayed unmatched. CDR1 is SGHAT and CDR2 is FQNNGV in the germline V gene. The CDR3 loop spans 15 amino acids. The CDR3 DNA follows: TGTGCCAGCAGCTTGCTAGCGGGATCGGAGGAGACCCAGTACTTC. Amino acid sequence: CASSLLAGSEETQYF.

This clone appeared a single time. The CDR3 nucleotides read TGTGCCAGCAGTTTAGGGGACAGTAGCACAGATACGCAGTATTTT. Protein product: CASSLGDSSTDTQYF. V and J are TRBV27 and TRBJ2-3; 7 nucleotides match TRBD1. The V and J ends lost 2 bases and 0 bases, in that order; junction bases with no gene match: 2. CDR3 length: 15 amino acids. CDR1 and CDR2 (germline): MNHEY, SMNVEV (reference sequence).

The chain combines TRBV7-9 with TRBJ2-7, with D possibly TRBD1 on 5 matching bases. Germline V gene lookup returns CDR1 SEHNR and CDR2 FQNEAQ (reference sequence). V was pared by 5 bases and J by 2 bases, with 16 bases between. The CDR3 has 15 amino acids. The CDR3 region is CASSPPATATYEQYF. The DNA for the CDR3 is TGTGCCAGCAGCCCCCCAGCGACAGCTACCTACGAGCAGTACTTC.

The V gene is TRBV6-6, the J gene TRBJ2-2; TRBD2 matches 8 bases. CDR3 length: 16 residues. Germline loops: CDR1 MNHNY, CDR2 SVGAGI (reference sequence). The trim removed 4 bases at V and 6 bases at J, leaving 10 bases unmatched. The CDR3 reads CASSFPGLGGSGELFF. In nucleotides, the CDR3 is TGTGCCAGCAGTTTCCCGGGACTAGGCGGATCCGGGGAGCTGTTTTTT.

The chain links TRBV27 to TRBJ1-1; D uncertain. Germline V gene data show CDR1 as MNHEY and CDR2 as SMNVEV (reference sequence). V was shortened by 0 bases and J by 5 bases, with 7 bases between the two germline ends. This CDR3 comprises 13 residues. CDR3 in DNA: TGTGCCAGCAGTTTATCGGCGGAGACTGAAGCTTTCTTT. It yields the protein CASSLSAETEAFF.

The J gene is TRBJ1-1, the V gene TRBV28; a possible D gene is TRBD1 (6 bases). The V gene's germline CDR1 is MDHEN and CDR2 SYDVKM. Trimming took 3 bases from V and 1 from J, leaving 18 bases between them. The CDR3 is 17 residues long. The CDR3 spells CASSFGPGAEANTEAFF. The CDR3 DNA is TGTGCCAGCAGTTTTGGTCCAGGGGCAGAGGCGAACACTGAAGCTTTCTTT. Using reference TRBV28 and TRBJ1-1 for the parts outside the CDR3, the full variable domain is DVKVTQSSRYLVKRTGEKVFLECVQDMDHENMFWYRQDPGLGLRLIYFSYDVKMKEKGDIPEGYSVSREKKERFSLILESASTNQTSMYLCASSFGPGAEANTEAFFGQGTRLTVV.

In this sample, this clone turned up once. The chain uses TRBV7-6 and TRBJ2-5; D possibly corresponds to TRBD1 (5 bases). This CDR3 has 16 residues. The germline V gene encodes CDR1 SGHVS and CDR2 FNYEAQ. Trimming removed 5 bases at V and 6 bases at J, with 22 bases between. Written as DNA, the CDR3 is TGTGCCAGCAGCCCGTACCTCAGGGATGGGGAAAAGACCCAGTACTTC. It specifies CASSPYLRDGEKTQYF. Full variable domain (outside the CDR3, taken from reference TRBV7-6 and TRBJ2-5): GAGVSQSPRYKVTKRGQDVALRCDPISGHVSLYWYRQALGQGPEFLTYFNYEAQQDKSGLPNDRFSAERPEGSISTLTIQRTEQRDSAMYRCASSPYLRDGEKTQYFGPGTRLLVL.

The chain joins TRBV11-2 to TRBJ2-3; 11 positions agree with TRBD2. Germline-derived CDR1 and CDR2 are SGHAT and FQNNGV. With 5 bases clipped from V and 3 bases from J, the junction kept 13 bases outside the gene matches. The CDR3 extends over 18 amino acids. The CDR3 here is CASSELLPGLADTDTQYF. DNA for the CDR3: TGTGCCAGCAGCGAGCTACTTCCGGGACTAGCGGATACAGATACGCAGTATTTT.

V is TRBV9 and J is TRBJ1-4; D might be TRBD1 (6 bases). Looked up from germline, CDR1 is SGDLS and CDR2 is YYNGEE. V dropped 2 bases and J dropped 5 bases, with 13 bases sitting between them. The CDR3 sequence is 15 residues long. The CDR3, as DNA: TGTGCCAGCAGCGTTGGACAGTCGTTCAATGAAAAACTGTTTTTT. Protein product: CASSVGQSFNEKLFF. The full variable domain, its missing parts supplied by reference TRBV9 and TRBJ1-4, is DSGVTQTPKHLITATGQRVTLRCSPRSGDLSVYWYQQSLDQGLQFLIQYYNGEERAKGNILERFSAQQFPDLHSELNLSSLELGDSALYFCASSVGQSFNEKLFFGSGTQLSVL.